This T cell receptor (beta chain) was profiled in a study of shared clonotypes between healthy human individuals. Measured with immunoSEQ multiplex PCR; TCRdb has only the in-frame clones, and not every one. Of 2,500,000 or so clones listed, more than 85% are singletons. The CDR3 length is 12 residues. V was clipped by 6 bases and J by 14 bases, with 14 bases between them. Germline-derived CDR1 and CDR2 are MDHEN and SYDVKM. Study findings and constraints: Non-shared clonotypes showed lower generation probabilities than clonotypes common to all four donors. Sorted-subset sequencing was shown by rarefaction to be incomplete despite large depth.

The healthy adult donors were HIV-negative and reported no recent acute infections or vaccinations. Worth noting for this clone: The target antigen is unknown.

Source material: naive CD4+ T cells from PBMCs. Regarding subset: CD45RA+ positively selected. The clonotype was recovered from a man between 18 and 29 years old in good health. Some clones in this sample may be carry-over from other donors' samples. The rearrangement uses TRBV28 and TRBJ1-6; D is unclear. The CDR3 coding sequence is TGTGCCAGCAGCACCGGCCTGAGGGCCCTCCACTTT. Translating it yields CASSTGLRALHF.